These T cell receptor beta chains were read from a single sample in a study of response to subunit inactivated influenza vaccine. TCRdb recomputed calls from the RT-PCR reads with MiXCR, one row per CDR3 protein. This table has hundreds of thousands of distinct CDR3 sequences, approximately 11% appearing once. In addition, the sample was reused for a study of T cells expressing NK-cell markers.

Material: PBMCs from blood, obtained on the day of vaccination. The receptors derive from a man over 45 who received an inactivated influenza vaccine. The CDR3 runs from the conserved cysteine through the conserved F or W. The order of the fields is D gene, CDR3 length, V gene, clone size, J gene, CDR3 DNA, CDR3 protein. D genes are given only for firm matches. Not all rows give a size; the values are once, few, many and, for expanded clones, a class.

NA	16	TRBV7-8	few	TRBJ2-7	TGTGCCAGCAGCTTAGGGTACCGCGACAGGAAAAACGAGCAGTACTTC	CASSLGYRDRKNEQYF
TRBD1	12	TRBV7-9	few	TRBJ2-5	TGTGCCAGCAGCCCGGACAGGGAGACCCAGTACTTC	CASSPDRETQYF
NA	13	TRBV7-8	NA	TRBJ2-5	TGTGCCAGCATCCCACAATTCCAAGAGACCCAGTACTTC	CASIPQFQETQYF
TRBD1	13	TRBV5-1	few	TRBJ1-1	TGCGCCAGCAGCGGAACAGGGGAGACTGAAGCTTTCTTT	CASSGTGETEAFF
NA	11	TRBV6-6	NA	TRBJ2-2	TGTGCCAGCAGTAAAACCGGGGAGCTGTTTTTT	CASSKTGELFF
TRBD1	14	TRBV18	few	TRBJ2-7	TGTGCCAGCTCAACCACAGGGGCTGGATACGAGCAGTACTTC	CASSTTGAGYEQYF
NA	15	TRBV12-3/TRBV12-4	many	TRBJ1-3	TGTGCCAGCAGTTTACGGCGTGGCTCTGGAAACACCATATATTTT	CASSLRRGSGNTIYF
NA	14	TRBV20-1	NA	TRBJ2-1	TGCAGTGCTTCCCGGGTCTTCTCCTACAATGAGCAGTTCTTC	CSASRVFSYNEQFF
TRBD2	14	TRBV29-1	NA	TRBJ2-7	TGCAGCGTTCGGGCGGGAGGGAAACCCTACGAGCAGTACTTC	CSVRAGGKPYEQYF
NA	11	TRBV12-3/TRBV12-4	many	TRBJ2-7	TGTGCCAGCACCCAGACGGGCGAGCAGTACTTC	CASTQTGEQYF
NA	13	TRBV20-1	few	TRBJ2-7	TGCAGTGCTGCCCCCGGTACTGCTTACGAGCAGTACTTC	CSAAPGTAYEQYF
TRBD2	17	TRBV7-9	few	TRBJ2-7	TGTGCCAGCAGCAAAGCCCCGACTAGCGCCCTATCCTACGAGCAGTACTTC	CASSKAPTSALSYEQYF
NA	14	TRBV6-5	few	TRBJ2-5	TGTGCCAGCAGTTACTCTGAGGCCCGAAAGACCCAGTACTTC	CASSYSEARKTQYF
TRBD1	15	TRBV28	NA	TRBJ2-7	TGTGCCAGCAGACAGACAGGGGCCTTTTTCTACGAGCAGTACTTC	CASRQTGAFFYEQYF
TRBD2	15	TRBV12-3/TRBV12-4	NA	TRBJ2-1	TGTGCCAGCAGTTTCCCAGCGGGGGGGCCTAATGAGCAGTTCTTC	CASSFPAGGPNEQFF
NA	12	TRBV11-2	few	TRBJ2-3	TGTGCCAGCAGCGTAGAGAGGGAGACGCAGTATTTT	CASSVERETQYF
TRBD1	17	TRBV11-2	few	TRBJ2-2	TGTGCCAGCAGCCCGACCCGGACAGGACCCAACACCGGGGAGCTGTTTTTT	CASSPTRTGPNTGELFF
TRBD1	14	TRBV29-1	many	TRBJ2-5	TGCAGCGTTGGTGGGGACAGGGGATGGGAGACCCAGTACTTC	CSVGGDRGWETQYF
NA	13	TRBV29-1	NA	TRBJ1-1	TGCAGCGTTGAAGGCTCTGGCCACACTGAAGCTTTCTTT	CSVEGSGHTEAFF
NA	13	TRBV29-1	few	TRBJ2-5	TGCAGCACCAAGGGACTGGACCAAGAGACCCAGTACTTC	CSTKGLDQETQYF
NA	16	TRBV12-3/TRBV12-4	many	TRBJ2-3	TGTGCCAGCAGTCTCAGGGGGGGTGTCGATCCAGATACGCAGTATTTT	CASSLRGGVDPDTQYF
NA	14	TRBV20-1	few	TRBJ2-5	TGCAGTGCTAGAGGGGGGTTTATCCAAGAGACCCAGTACTTC	CSARGGFIQETQYF
NA	14	TRBV15	few	TRBJ2-2	TGTGCCACCAGCGGGGGAGCGAACACCGGGGAGCTGTTTTTT	CATSGGANTGELFF
NA	16	TRBV4-3	NA	TRBJ2-1	TGCGCCAGCAGCCAAGAATGGGACTCTGGGTACAATGAGCAGTTCTTC	CASSQEWDSGYNEQFF
TRBD1	15	TRBV7-9	many	TRBJ1-1	TGTGCCAGCAGCTTCCTCGGGACAGGGGGGACTGAAGCTTTCTTT	CASSFLGTGGTEAFF
NA	17	TRBV20-1	NA	TRBJ2-7	TGCAGTGCTAGAGGAGGGAGTTCAGGGTGGGACTCCTACGAGCAGTACTTC	CSARGGSSGWDSYEQYF
TRBD2	15	TRBV6-5	few	TRBJ2-3	TGTGCCAGCAGTTACCTGACTAGCAACTCAGATACGCAGTATTTT	CASSYLTSNSDTQYF
NA	15	TRBV4-3	NA	TRBJ2-1	TGCGCCAGCAGCCAATCGGCGGGGCTCTACAATGAGCAGTTCTTC	CASSQSAGLYNEQFF
NA	16	TRBV9	few	TRBJ2-6	TGTGCCAGCAGCGTAGATGTTAAGACTGGGGCCAACGTCCTGACTTTC	CASSVDVKTGANVLTF
TRBD1	15	TRBV7-6	many	TRBJ2-7	TGTGCCAGCAGCCGCTACAGGGGAATGGTCTACGAGCAGTACTTC	CASSRYRGMVYEQYF
TRBD2	15	TRBV11-2	few	TRBJ2-2	TGTGCCAGCAGCTTAGAACCTAGCGGGGGCGGGGAGCTGTTTTTT	CASSLEPSGGGELFF
NA	15	TRBV7-8	many	TRBJ2-1	TGTGCCAGCAGCTTTTCCGGGGTCTCCTACAATGAGCAGTTCTTC	CASSFSGVSYNEQFF
TRBD1	13	TRBV7-9	NA	TRBJ1-2	TGTGCCAGCAGCTTAGTGGAGGGACAGGGTGACACCTTC	CASSLVEGQGDTF
TRBD2	17	TRBV6-2/TRBV6-3	NA	TRBJ2-3	TGTGCCAGCAGTTACTCGAGAAGCGGGGTTCTGACAGATACGCAGTATTTT	CASSYSRSGVLTDTQYF
NA	14	TRBV18	NA	TRBJ2-2	TGTGCCAGCTTACCCGACAAGAACACCGGGGAGCTGTTTTTT	CASLPDKNTGELFF
NA	17	TRBV20-1	many	TRBJ2-7	TGCAGTGCTAGAGATCTCGTCTCGCGGCAGGGTCCCTACGAGCAGTACTTC	CSARDLVSRQGPYEQYF
TRBD2	19	TRBV6-1	NA	TRBJ2-5	TGTGCCAGCAGTACCGGACTAGCGGGAGCTCACTCTTCCCAGGAGACCCAGTACTTC	CASSTGLAGAHSSQETQYF
NA	14	TRBV27	many	TRBJ2-3	TGTGCCAGCAGCGGCGGGCGTATGCGTTTTACGCAGTATTTT	CASSGGRMRFTQYF
TRBD1	16	TRBV7-8	NA	TRBJ2-2	TGTGCCAGCAGCGAGGGACAGGGGCGTTGGACCGGGGAGCTGTTTTTT	CASSEGQGRWTGELFF
NA	15	TRBV5-1	NA	TRBJ2-3	TGCGCCAGCAGCTTGGTTGGGACGAACACAGATACGCAGTATTTT	CASSLVGTNTDTQYF
NA	15	TRBV6-1	many	TRBJ1-3	TGTGCCAGCAGTGCCCCCGGGACAAAAGGAAACACCATATATTTT	CASSAPGTKGNTIYF
TRBD1	15	TRBV6-1	NA	TRBJ1-6	TGTGCCAGCAGTCCCGGGACAGGGAAATTCTCACCCCTCCACTTT	CASSPGTGKFSPLHF
TRBD1	17	TRBV7-8	few	TRBJ2-1	TGTGCCAGCAGGGCACTACTTGGGGACAGGGGGCTGAATGAGCAGTTCTTC	CASRALLGDRGLNEQFF
TRBD1	13	TRBV20-1	many	TRBJ2-7	TGCAGTGCTACCTCAGGGGGTGACTACGAGCAGTACTTC	CSATSGGDYEQYF
NA	14	TRBV27	NA	TRBJ2-3	TGTGCCAGCAGTTTACCTGGGGTCACAGATACGCAGTATTTT	CASSLPGVTDTQYF
NA	15	TRBV6-2/TRBV6-3	few	TRBJ1-1	TGTGCCACAACAACAACGGGCCATCAGAACACTGAAGCTTTCTTT	CATTTTGHQNTEAFF
NA	15	TRBV5-1	NA	TRBJ1-1	TGCGCCAGCACAGGCGCATCCCGGGCGGGCACTGAAGCTTTCTTT	CASTGASRAGTEAFF
NA	12	TRBV7-9	NA	TRBJ1-1	TGTGCCAGCAGCTGGCCGGGACTGGAAGCTTTCTTT	CASSWPGLEAFF
TRBD1	18	TRBV9	NA	TRBJ2-6	TGTGCCAGCAGCAAAGGACAGGGGCGTAGCTCTGGGGCCAACGTCCTGACTTTC	CASSKGQGRSSGANVLTF